What follows are 32 T cell receptor beta chains derived from one specimen sequenced in a study of blood T cell repertoires in COVID-19. Method: immunoSEQ multiplex PCR; TCRdb's copy keeps in-frame clones and lacks some. Among some 250,000 clones listed, 65% to 85% were seen once. Source material: peripheral blood. The receptors stem from a woman of 80 years or more with acute or convalescent COVID-19.

The J gene is TRBJ2-1, the V gene TRBV11-3; 8 bases map to TRBD1. Germline lookup yields CDR1 SGHNT and CDR2 YENEEA. This CDR3 comprises 15 residues. Losses at the gene ends were 1 base for V and 4 bases for J; bases not matched to a gene: 3. The CDR3 DNA follows: TGTGCCAGCAGCTTAGGGACAGGGTTATACAATGAGCAGTTCTTC. This sequence encodes CASSLGTGLYNEQFF.

CDR3 bases: TGTGCCAGCAGCCAAGATAAAGGGGGCAGTCAGCCCCAGCATTTT. Translation: CASSQDKGGSQPQHF. The rearrangement uses TRBV4-2 and TRBJ1-5; 7 bases match TRBD1. The CDR3 runs 15 residues. J was trimmed by 6 bases and V by 0 bases; bases with no gene match: 5. Per germline, CDR1 LGHNA and CDR2 YNFKEQ.

The sample holds a few counts of this clone. V gene TRBV2 combines with J gene TRBJ1-5; 10 bases map to TRBD1. Germline CDR1 reads SNHLY; CDR2 reads FYNNEI. This CDR3 contains 15 residues. V gave up 6 bases and J gave up 6 bases; unmatched junction bases: 8. This CDR3 is CASRQTGGGGQPQHF. CDR3 nucleotide sequence: TGTGCCAGCAGACAGACAGGGGGCGGAGGTCAGCCCCAGCATTTT.

This CDR3 reads CATSIDRGTGKLFF. The CDR3 coding sequence is TGTGCCACCAGTATCGACAGGGGGACGGGAAAACTGTTTTTT. V and J are TRBV15 and TRBJ1-4; 9 bases agree with TRBD1. In germline, CDR1 is LNHNV, CDR2 YYDKDF (reference sequence). V dropped 6 bases and J dropped 10; count of bases not matched to a gene: 9. The CDR3 has 14 amino acids.

The V gene is TRBV9, the J gene TRBJ2-3; 9 bases are shared with TRBD2. The germline V gene has CDR1 SGDLS and CDR2 YYNGEE. V lost 0 bases and J lost 2; bases outside the gene matches: 4. This CDR3 comprises 16 residues. The CDR3 reads CASSVGGGATTDTQYF. The CDR3 coding sequence is TGTGCCAGCAGCGTAGGCGGGGGGGCAACCACAGATACGCAGTATTTT.

V is TRBV28 and J is TRBJ2-5; 7 bases are a match to TRBD1. CDR3 length equals 14 residues. Trimming took 4 bases from V and 0 from J; bases not matched to a gene: 2. Per germline, CDR1 MDHEN and CDR2 SYDVKM. This chain's CDR3 is CASSSGQYQETQYF. CDR3 sequence (DNA): TGTGCCAGCAGTTCGGGACAGTACCAAGAGACCCAGTACTTC.

The chain joins TRBV3-1 (or the pseudogene TRBV3-2) to TRBJ2-7, with 9 bases that match TRBD2. V lost 0 bases to trimming and J lost 7 bases; unmatched junction nucleotides: 7. Germline CDR1 reads LGHDT; CDR2 reads YNNKEL (reference sequence). The CDR3 is 15 amino acids. CDR3 region: CASSQEGAGGQEQYF. DNA for the CDR3: TGTGCCAGCAGCCAAGAGGGAGCGGGGGGTCAAGAGCAGTACTTC.

The gene calls are TRBV5-1 and TRBJ2-3; a possible D gene is TRBD2 (7 bases). This CDR3 has 17 residues. CDR1 is SGHRS and CDR2 is YFSETQ in the germline V gene. V was trimmed by 7 bases and J by 0 bases, leaving 21 bases between them. CDR3 DNA: TGCGCCAGCTTAGCTCGGGGGGCAGCTTCTAGCACAGATACGCAGTATTTT. It specifies CASLARGAASSTDTQYF.

This clone occurred once. The chain is built from TRBV2 and TRBJ2-4, with D hard to call. The length of the CDR3 is 13 residues. Trimming removed 8 bases from V and 0 bases from J, with 8 bases in between. Germline V gene sequence: CDR1 SNHLY, CDR2 FYNNEI. The CDR3 coding sequence is TGTGCCAGCGGAGCGCCAGCCAAAAACATTCAGTACTTC. This encodes CASGAPAKNIQYF.

The chain employs TRBV11-2 and TRBJ2-2, with 10 bases aligning to TRBD1. In germline, CDR1 is SGHAT, CDR2 FQNNGV. The CDR3 consists of 19 residues. Germline trimming cut 0 bases from V and 5 bases from J; bases unmatched to any gene: 12. CDR3 loop: CASSLETPTGGVETGELFF. CDR3 sequence (DNA): TGTGCCAGCAGCTTAGAGACCCCGACAGGGGGCGTAGAAACCGGGGAGCTGTTTTTT.

The CDR3 coding sequence is TGTGCCCGCGGGGGCCGGGGCACAGATACGCAGTATTTT. It encodes CARGGRGTDTQYF. The genes are TRBV2 and TRBJ2-3; tentatively, D is TRBD2 (7 bases). Germline V lookup: CDR1 SNHLY, CDR2 FYNNEI. The V gene lost 11 bases and the J gene lost 1 base, with 13 bases spanning the gap. The CDR3 runs to 13 residues.

The chain recombines TRBV7-2 with TRBJ2-2; D unresolved. Trimming stripped 1 base from V and 0 bases from J, with 9 bases between. The CDR3 has 16 residues. Per the germline V gene, CDR1 is SGHTA and CDR2 is FQGNSA. CDR3 sequence: CASSLGPIANTGELFF. The CDR3 DNA follows: TGTGCCAGCAGCTTAGGTCCGATAGCGAACACCGGGGAGCTGTTTTTT.

This chain uses TRBV5-6 with TRBJ1-2; D is perhaps TRBD1 (5 bases). Between the trimmed V and J ends, which lost 4 bases and 4 bases, there was a span of 17 bases. The CDR3 spans 15 residues. Germline lookup yields CDR1 SGHDT and CDR2 YYEEEE. CDR3 protein: CASSRRPKGPYGYTF. Here the CDR3 DNA reads TGTGCCAGCAGCCGACGGCCCAAGGGGCCCTATGGCTACACCTTC.

The V gene is TRBV19, the J gene TRBJ1-6, with D unresolved. Germline V gene data show CDR1 as LNHDA and CDR2 as SQIVND (reference sequence). Trimming cost V 7 bases and J 4 bases, with 8 bases left between them. The CDR3 is 13 residues long. CDR3 residues: CASMEVYNSPLHF. The CDR3 nucleotides are TGTGCCAGTATGGAGGTATATAATTCACCCCTCCACTTT. The complete variable domain, with remaining parts taken from reference TRBV19 and TRBJ1-6, reads DGGITQSPKYLFRKEGQNVTLSCEQNLNHDAMYWYRQDPGQGLRLIYYSQIVNDFQKGDIAEGYSVSREKKESFPLTVTSAQKNPTAFYLCASMEVYNSPLHFGNGTRLTVT.

J is TRBJ2-3 and V is TRBV2; tentative D call: TRBD2 (6 bases). The CDR3 runs 15 residues. Per the germline V gene, CDR1 is SNHLY and CDR2 is FYNNEI. Trimming pared 0 bases from V and 3 bases from J, leaving 10 bases between. For the CDR3, the DNA is TGTGCCAGCAGTGAAGCCTCGGGGGTGACAGATACGCAGTATTTT. This codes for CASSEASGVTDTQYF. The full variable domain, with the rest looked up from reference TRBV2 and TRBJ2-3, is EPEVTQTPSHQVTQMGQEVILRCVPISNHLYFYWYRQILGQKVEFLVSFYNNEISEKSEIFDDQFSVERPDGSNFTLKIRSTKLEDSAMYFCASSEASGVTDTQYFGPGTRLTVL.

The rearrangement links TRBV11-2 to TRBJ2-1; 16 nucleotides line up with TRBD2. CDR1 is SGHAT, CDR2 FQNNGV, per germline. The J segment lost 9 bases and the V segment lost 6 bases, leaving 11 bases of the junction unmatched. The CDR3 length is 17 residues. CDR3 sequence: CASSDSGTSGRVGEQFF. Here the CDR3 DNA reads TGTGCCAGCAGTGATTCCGGGACTAGCGGGAGGGTAGGTGAGCAGTTCTTC. The variable domain in full, completed from reference TRBV11-2 and TRBJ2-1, reads EAGVAQSPRYKIIEKRQSVAFWCNPISGHATLYWYQQILGQGPKLLIQFQNNGVVDDSQLPKDRFSAERLKGVDSTLKIQPAKLEDSAVYLCASSDSGTSGRVGEQFFGPGTRLTVL.

Only one count was recorded for this clone. The chain couples TRBV27 to TRBJ2-3; 11 bases are shared with TRBD2. V shed 6 bases and J 3 bases; nucleotides not matched to a gene: 5. Germline V gene data show CDR1 as MNHEY and CDR2 as SMNVEV (reference sequence). The CDR3 is made up of 15 amino acids. Here the CDR3 DNA reads TGTGCCAGCAGGAGACTAGCGGGATCTACAGATACGCAGTATTTT. Its protein is CASRRLAGSTDTQYF.

The count of this clone is one. V gene TRBV7-2 combines with J gene TRBJ2-3, with 9 positions matching TRBD2. V dropped 2 bases and J dropped 5; count of bases not matched to a gene: 11. The CDR3 totals 17 residues. Per the germline V gene, CDR1 is SGHTA and CDR2 is FQGNSA. CDR3 DNA sequence: TGTGCCAGCAGCTTATTTAGGCGGGGGGGCCCGGTAGATACGCAGTATTTT. It specifies CASSLFRRGGPVDTQYF.

V and J are TRBV18 and TRBJ2-7; 10 bases map to TRBD1. The CDR3 is 14 residues long. With 0 bases clipped from V and 7 bases from J, the junction kept 3 bases outside the gene matches. CDR1 and CDR2 from the germline V gene are KGHSH and LQKENI. CDR3 in amino acids: CASSPPTGGAEQYF. CDR3 nucleotides: TGTGCCAGCTCACCACCGACAGGGGGCGCGGAGCAGTACTTC.

The chain combines TRBV3-1 (or the pseudogene TRBV3-2) with TRBJ2-5; TRBD2 is a possible D gene (6 bases). The germline V gene has CDR1 LGHDT and CDR2 YNNKEL (reference sequence). There are 18 residues in the CDR3. V gave up 4 bases and J gave up 5 bases, with 26 bases separating them. The CDR3 here is CASSRLLRGLFGGETQYF. CDR3 in DNA: TGTGCCAGCAGCCGATTGCTCCGGGGCCTATTCGGAGGGGAGACCCAGTACTTC.

This clone was recorded once. The chain joins TRBV7-3 to TRBJ2-1, with D perhaps matching TRBD1 (6 bases). V shed 5 bases and J shed 9 bases, with 20 bases lying between them. Germline lookup yields CDR1 SGHTA and CDR2 FQGTGA. The CDR3 covers 15 residues. CDR3 sequence reads: CASSLGQFLTGEQFF. The DNA for the CDR3 is TGTGCCAGCAGCCTCGGACAGTTCTTAACGGGTGAGCAGTTCTTC.

This sequence joins TRBV30 and TRBJ1-3, with D perhaps matching TRBD1 (6 bases). The CDR3 spans 15 residues. Germline V gene lookup returns CDR1 GTSNPN and CDR2 SVGIG (reference sequence). Trimming took off 0 bases at V and 4 bases at J, with 13 bases between the two ends. The CDR3 nucleotides are TGTGCCTGGAGTGTGCAAACAGGGTTGGGAAACACCATATATTTT. Translating it yields CAWSVQTGLGNTIYF.

The V call is TRBV13, the J call TRBJ1-1; D uncertain. This CDR3 is 13 amino acids long. The V end lost 7 bases, the J end lost 1 base, and 10 bases lay between the germline ends. Germline V gives CDR1 PRHDT, CDR2 FYEKMQ (reference sequence). CDR3 DNA: TGTGCCAGCAATAGACTAGAGAACACTGAAGCTTTCTTT. This encodes CASNRLENTEAFF.

This clone came up many times. The chain has TRBV19 and TRBJ2-7; D perhaps matches TRBD1 (6 bases). The CDR3 covers 14 residues. Per the germline V gene, CDR1 is LNHDA and CDR2 is SQIVND (reference sequence). Trimming removed 9 bases from V and 1 base from J, with 16 bases in between. CDR3 region: CASRKGQGSYEQYF. The CDR3 DNA reads as TGTGCCAGCAGGAAGGGGCAGGGGTCCTACGAGCAGTACTTC.

This chain connects TRBV19 to TRBJ1-6; D unclear. The CDR3 contains 15 residues. Germline assignment: CDR1 LNHDA and CDR2 SQIVND (reference sequence). Trimming took 4 bases from V and 0 from J, leaving 7 bases between them. CDR3: CASSTQNSYNSPLHF. In nucleotides, the CDR3 is TGTGCCAGTAGTACCCAGAACTCCTATAATTCACCCCTCCACTTT.

This chain links TRBV6-6 with TRBJ2-1; 13 nucleotides match TRBD2. Germline V lookup: CDR1 MNHNY, CDR2 SVGAGI (reference sequence). J was trimmed by 10 bases and V by 7 bases; bases with no gene match: 7. The CDR3 sequence is 14 residues long. In nucleotides, the CDR3 is TGTGCCAGCACCAGGACTAGCGGGAGTGGGGAGCAGTTCTTC. Amino acid sequence: CASTRTSGSGEQFF.

The chain employs TRBV5-5 and TRBJ1-1; 7 bases map to TRBD1. Unmatched junction bases numbered 5, after V lost 5 bases and J lost 1 base. The CDR3 has 14 residues. In germline, CDR1 is SGHKS, CDR2 YYEKEE (reference sequence). CDR3 nucleotide sequence: TGTGCCAGCAGGGCGGGACAGACGAACACTGAAGCTTTCTTT. Amino acid sequence: CASRAGQTNTEAFF.

This clone was picked up a small number of times. The genes are TRBV7-2 and TRBJ2-5; the match to TRBD2 covers 12 bases. This CDR3 has 18 amino acids. Trimming removed 2 bases from V and 4 bases from J; junction bases left unmatched: 11. CDR1 and CDR2 from the germline V gene are SGHTA and FQGNSA. CDR3 region: CASSLLPVLTSGGETQYF. CDR3 coding DNA: TGTGCCAGCAGCTTACTCCCCGTACTGACTAGCGGGGGAGAGACCCAGTACTTC.

This chain joins TRBV6-2 or TRBV6-3 and TRBJ1-1; the D is unclear. Trimming shortened V by 5 bases and J by 1 base, and 8 bases separated the two germline ends. The CDR3 contains 13 residues. Looked up from germline, CDR1 is MNHEY and CDR2 is SVGEGT. The CDR3 spells CASSLGPNTEAFF. CDR3 DNA sequence: TGTGCCAGCAGTCTAGGCCCGAACACTGAAGCTTTCTTT.

The rearrangement joins TRBV5-1 to TRBJ2-7, with 10 positions matching TRBD1. Per the germline V gene, CDR1 is SGHRS and CDR2 is YFSETQ. With 5 bases clipped from V and 6 bases from J, the junction kept 11 bases outside the gene matches. This CDR3 has 15 residues. In DNA form, the CDR3 reads TGCGCCAGCAGTTGGGAGGGGACAGGGGTTGGCGAGCAGTACTTC. Residues: CASSWEGTGVGEQYF.

V gene TRBV6-2 or TRBV6-3 combines with J gene TRBJ2-7; D might be TRBD2 (5 bases). The germline gives CDR1 MNHEY, CDR2 SVGEGT. There are 12 residues in the CDR3. V lost 2 bases to trimming and J lost 6 bases, with 8 bases between them. The DNA of the CDR3 is TGTGCCAGCAGTTACCTCCGGGGCGAGCAGTACTTC. This translates into CASSYLRGEQYF.

The V and J genes are TRBV2 and TRBJ1-2, with D maybe TRBD1 (6 bases). Trimming left V 6 bases short and J 3 bases short, with 17 bases between. The CDR3 has 15 amino acids. Germline V CDR1 and CDR2: SNHLY, FYNNEI. This CDR3 reads CASRPPGTSDYGYTF. CDR3 in DNA: TGTGCCAGCAGGCCCCCCGGGACAAGCGACTATGGCTACACCTTC.